This T cell receptor beta chain emerged from a study of regulatory T cells in long-lasting Graves disease. Relying on iRepertoire HTBI primers and Arm-PCR of CDR3 regions, the team built TCR beta libraries. TCRdb ran MiXCR on the multiplex PCR reads and lists one entry per CDR3 protein. The sample lists some 600,000 distinct CDR3 sequences, roughly 15% occurring once. Time point specified: newly diagnosed GD, antithyroid drugs for less than 3 months. With RNA extracted from PBMCs as input, the TCR library was made. Peripheral blood, roughly 10 milliliters of it, was drawn into EDTA tubes. Germline CDR1 and CDR2: LGHDT and YNNKEL (reference sequence). This CDR3 region has 14 residues. With 3 bases removed from V and 6 bases from J, the gap between germline ends came to 12 bases. This clonotype has a count of ten or more. This sample was shared with a second study, whose subject was T cells in Graves' hyperthyroidism and ophthalmopathy. This second report adds: Exclusions: uncontrolled infection, other autoimmune disease, pregnancy, lactation.

The sample here was peripheral blood mononuclear cells (PBMCs), taken at new diagnosis, from a patient treated with antithyroid drugs. The source of this sequence is a man younger than 35 with Graves disease. The chain employs TRBV3-1 and TRBJ1-5; D is perhaps TRBD1 (5 bases). CDR3 DNA: TGTGCCAGCAGCCAGGGCTTAGGGACTCAGCCCCAGCATTTT. This sequence encodes CASSQGLGTQPQHF.